This paragraph reports one T cell receptor (beta chain). Antigen unknown. V lost 1 base to trimming and J lost 3 bases, with 9 bases between them. The CDR3 consists of 14 residues. Germline V CDR1 and CDR2: SQVTM, ANQGSEA. This record belongs to a study of PD-1 blockade in classical Hodgkin lymphoma. Generated by immunoSEQ multiplex PCR, the TCRdb table keeps only in-frame clones and is missing some. The table shows some 96,000 clones, with 90% to 95% occurring only once. Study-level results: Partial responders and progressors had significantly lower baseline TCR diversity. CD4+ TCR diversity rose significantly by C4D1, and CD8+ TCR diversity did not. Exclusion covered patients beginning nivolumab under 1 year post-ASCT.

The time point is: cycle 4 day 1 (C4D1), after five to seven weeks of nivolumab. Relapses following autologous stem cell transplantation were seen in all patients, with brentuximab vedotin exposure varying. Best response was recorded as complete response, partial response or progressive disease. Here the sequenced sample was peripheral blood mononuclear cells (PBMCs), taken before the fourth cycle of nivolumab. V is TRBV29-1 and J is TRBJ2-2, with D unclear. The TCR sequence derives from a human donor with classical Hodgkin lymphoma. The CDR3, as DNA: TGCAGCGTTGAAGTCCCCCCATACACCGGGGAGCTGTTTTTT. Encoded protein: CSVEVPPYTGELFF.